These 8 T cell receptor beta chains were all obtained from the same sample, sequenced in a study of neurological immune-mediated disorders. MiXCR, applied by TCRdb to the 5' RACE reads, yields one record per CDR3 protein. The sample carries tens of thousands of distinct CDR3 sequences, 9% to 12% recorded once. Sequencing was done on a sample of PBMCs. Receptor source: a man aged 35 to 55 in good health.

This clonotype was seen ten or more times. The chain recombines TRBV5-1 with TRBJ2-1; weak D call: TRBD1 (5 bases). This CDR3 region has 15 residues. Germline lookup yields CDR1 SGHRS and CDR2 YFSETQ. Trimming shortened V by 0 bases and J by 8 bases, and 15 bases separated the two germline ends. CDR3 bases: TGCGCCAGCAGCTTGGCCAGGGCAGACCGAGATGAGCAGTTCTTC. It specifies CASSLARADRDEQFF.

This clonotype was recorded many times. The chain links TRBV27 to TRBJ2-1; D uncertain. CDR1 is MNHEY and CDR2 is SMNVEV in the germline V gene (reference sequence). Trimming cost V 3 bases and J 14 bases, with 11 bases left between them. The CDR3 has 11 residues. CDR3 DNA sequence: TGTGCCAGCAGTTTTGGGTTAGAGGAGTTCTTC. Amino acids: CASSFGLEEFF.

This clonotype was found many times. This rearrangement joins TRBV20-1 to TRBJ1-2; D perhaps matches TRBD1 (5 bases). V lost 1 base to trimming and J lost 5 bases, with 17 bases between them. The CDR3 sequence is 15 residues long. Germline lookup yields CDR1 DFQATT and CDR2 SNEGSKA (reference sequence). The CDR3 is CSARALQASLYGYTF. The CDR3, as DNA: TGCAGTGCTAGAGCTCTACAGGCCTCTTTGTATGGCTACACCTTC.

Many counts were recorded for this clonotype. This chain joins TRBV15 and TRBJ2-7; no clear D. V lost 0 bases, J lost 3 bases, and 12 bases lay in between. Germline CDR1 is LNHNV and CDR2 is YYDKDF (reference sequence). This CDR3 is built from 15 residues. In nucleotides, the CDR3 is TGTGCCACCAGCAGAGATCGTGACATCATCTACGAGCAGTACTTC. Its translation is CATSRDRDIIYEQYF.

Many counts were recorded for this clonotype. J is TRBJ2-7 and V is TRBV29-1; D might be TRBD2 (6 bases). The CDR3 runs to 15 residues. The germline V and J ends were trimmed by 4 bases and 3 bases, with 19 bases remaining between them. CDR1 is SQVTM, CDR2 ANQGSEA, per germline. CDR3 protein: CSVGPGLLDGYEQYF. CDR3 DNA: TGCAGCGTTGGCCCGGGACTCCTGGACGGCTACGAGCAGTACTTC.

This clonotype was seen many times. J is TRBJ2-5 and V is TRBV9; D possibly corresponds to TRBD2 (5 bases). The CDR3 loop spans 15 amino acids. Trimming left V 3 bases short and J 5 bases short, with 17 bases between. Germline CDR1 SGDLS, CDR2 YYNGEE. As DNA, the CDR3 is TGTGCCAGCAGCGCCGGAGGCGGTACCGGGGAGACCCAGTACTTC. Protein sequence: CASSAGGGTGETQYF.

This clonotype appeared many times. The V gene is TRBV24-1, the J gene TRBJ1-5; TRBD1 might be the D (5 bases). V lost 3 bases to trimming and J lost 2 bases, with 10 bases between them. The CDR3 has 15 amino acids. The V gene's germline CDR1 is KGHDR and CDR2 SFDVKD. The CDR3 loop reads CATSDPTVGNQPQHF. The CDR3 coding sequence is TGTGCCACCAGTGATCCGACAGTAGGCAATCAGCCCCAGCATTTT.

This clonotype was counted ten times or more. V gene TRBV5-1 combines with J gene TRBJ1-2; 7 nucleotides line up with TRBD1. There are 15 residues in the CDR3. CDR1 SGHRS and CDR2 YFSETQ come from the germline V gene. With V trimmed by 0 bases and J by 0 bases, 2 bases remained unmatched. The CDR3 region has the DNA TGCGCCAGCAGCTTGGCCCAGGGGGCTAACTATGGCTACACCTTC. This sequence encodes CASSLAQGANYGYTF.